These 27 T cell receptor beta chains were all obtained from the same sample, sequenced in a study of response to subunit inactivated influenza vaccine. MiXCR, applied by TCRdb to the RT-PCR reads, yields one record per CDR3 protein. This table has some 850,000 distinct CDR3 sequences, around 20% appearing once. The specimen was PBMCs from blood, collected less than 6 days after vaccination. All receptors derive from a man aged 50 or older who received an inactivated influenza vaccine.

This clonotype has just a few counts. The rearrangement links TRBV6-2 or TRBV6-3 to TRBJ2-2; TRBD2 matches 12 bases. The trim removed 2 bases at V and 4 bases at J, leaving 2 bases unmatched. The CDR3 runs to 16 residues. CDR1 is MNHEY, CDR2 SVGEGT, per germline. The CDR3 loop is CASSYRLAGATGELFF. CDR3 nucleotide sequence: TGTGCCAGCAGTTACCGACTAGCGGGAGCCACCGGGGAGCTGTTTTTT.

This clonotype was counted between two and nine times. J is TRBJ1-1 and V is TRBV29-1, with 8 bases identical to TRBD1. Per the germline V gene, CDR1 is SQVTM and CDR2 is ANQGSEA. After removal of 4 bases from V and 8 bases from J, the junction contained 3 bases not matched to a gene. The CDR3 has 11 residues. This CDR3 is CSVGDRGEAFF. In nucleotides, the CDR3 is TGCAGCGTTGGTGACAGGGGCGAAGCTTTCTTT. The full variable domain, its missing parts supplied by reference TRBV29-1 and TRBJ1-1, is SAVISQKPSRDICQRGTSLTIQCQVDSQVTMMFWYRQQPGQSLTLIATANQGSEATYESGFVIDKFPISRPNLTFSTLTVSNMSPEDSSIYLCSVGDRGEAFFGQGTRLTVV.

The gene calls are TRBV29-1 and TRBJ1-2, with 11 bases that match TRBD1. The germline V gene encodes CDR1 SQVTM and CDR2 ANQGSEA. This CDR3 has 13 residues. V shed 3 bases and J 7 bases; nucleotides not matched to a gene: 4. CDR3: CSVDRTGGRGYTF. The CDR3 DNA follows: TGCAGCGTTGACCGGACAGGGGGCCGTGGCTACACCTTC.

The chain is built from TRBV12-3 or TRBV12-4 and TRBJ1-1, with D perhaps TRBD1 (5 bases). Trimming removed 2 bases at V and 6 bases at J, with 13 bases between. This CDR3 is built from 14 residues. In DNA form, the CDR3 reads TGTGCCAGCAGTTTACAGGGCCCCAGAGCTGAAGCTTTCTTT. This sequence encodes CASSLQGPRAEAFF.

This chain connects TRBV30 to TRBJ2-2; 8 positions match TRBD1. CDR1 and CDR2 from the germline V gene are GTSNPN and SVGIG (reference sequence). The CDR3 is 12 residues long. Trimming at V came to 7 bases and at J to 9 bases, leaving 7 bases not matched to a gene. The CDR3 loop reads CASSDRAWELFF. The CDR3 bases are TGTGCCTCTTCGGACAGGGCATGGGAGCTGTTTTTT.

This clonotype was detected only a few times. The rearrangement joins TRBV4-1 to TRBJ1-1; possibly TRBD1 for D (6 bases). CDR3 length equals 13 residues. V dropped 3 bases and J dropped 4 bases, with 9 bases sitting between them. Germline V gives CDR1 MGHRA, CDR2 YSYEKL. CDR3 region: CASSHPRGTEAFF. CDR3 nucleotide sequence: TGCGCCAGCAGCCACCCCAGGGGCACTGAAGCTTTCTTT.

The genes are TRBV10-3 and TRBJ2-6; 7 bases are shared with TRBD1. Germline V gene data show CDR1 as ENHRY and CDR2 as SYGVKD. CDR3 size: 14 residues. The V gene end was trimmed by 10 bases and the J gene end by 1 base; junction bases not matched to a gene: 4. For the CDR3, the DNA is TGTGCCACGACGACAGGGTCTGGGGCCAACGTCCTGACTTTC. It codes for CATTTGSGANVLTF.

This chain uses TRBV5-1 with TRBJ1-2, with 9 nucleotides matching TRBD1. The junction had 6 bases not matched to a gene; V was cut back by 3 bases and J by 6 bases. CDR1 SGHRS and CDR2 YFSETQ come from the germline V gene. The CDR3 is made up of 14 amino acids. The CDR3 nucleotides are TGCGCCAGCAGCTGGGGGACAGGGATGAATGGCTACACCTTC. This encodes CASSWGTGMNGYTF.

V gene TRBV27 combines with J gene TRBJ1-6; tentative D call: TRBD1 (6 bases). The germline V gene has CDR1 MNHEY and CDR2 SMNVEV (reference sequence). The ends were cut back, 3 bases at V and 9 bases at J, with 12 bases in the middle. The CDR3 runs 14 residues. CDR3 sequence reads: CASSFSYRASPLHF. CDR3 bases: TGTGCCAGCAGTTTCTCCTACAGGGCTTCACCCCTCCACTTT.

The rearrangement joins TRBV4-2 to TRBJ2-1; either TRBD1 or TRBD2 may supply D (5 bases each). This CDR3 comprises 13 residues. The V gene's germline CDR1 is LGHNA and CDR2 YNFKEQ. Trimming shortened V by 4 bases and J by 5 bases, and 9 bases separated the two germline ends. DNA of the CDR3: TGTGCCAGCAGCCCGGGACGGAACAATGAGCAGTTCTTC. Translation: CASSPGRNNEQFF.

This chain joins TRBV6-1 and TRBJ1-1; weak D call: TRBD1 (6 bases). Looked up from germline, CDR1 is MNHNS and CDR2 is SASEGT. CDR3 length: 15 residues. V was clipped by 4 bases and J by 3 bases, with 15 bases between them. The CDR3 loop reads CASSVVQGRDTEAFF. CDR3 nucleotides: TGTGCCAGCAGTGTTGTACAGGGCAGGGACACTGAAGCTTTCTTT.

This clonotype was picked up a small number of times. One junction end does not reproduce the germline sequence, and a read error may be involved. The CDR3 reads CASSVAVHQMNAEAFF. In DNA, the CDR3 is TGTGCCAGCAGCGTAGCGGTCCACCAAATGAACGCTGAAGCTTTCTTT. This chain joins TRBV9 and TRBJ1-1; D gene ambiguous. There are 16 residues in the CDR3. Germline values: CDR1 SGDLS, CDR2 YYNGEE.

The chain couples TRBV5-1 to TRBJ1-2, with 9 bases that match TRBD1. Trimming cost V 5 bases and J 5 bases; bases outside gene matches: 13. Germline V gene sequence: CDR1 SGHRS, CDR2 YFSETQ. This CDR3 region has 16 residues. This CDR3 is CASSPGRDRVEYGYTF. DNA for the CDR3: TGCGCCAGCAGTCCTGGGCGGGACAGGGTGGAGTATGGCTACACCTTC.

This clonotype was counted at least ten times. V is TRBV4-1 and J is TRBJ1-5; no reliable D call. The V end lost 1 base, the J end lost 7 bases, and 11 bases lay between the germline ends. The CDR3 loop spans 14 amino acids. CDR1 is MGHRA and CDR2 is YSYEKL in the germline V gene. The CDR3 DNA follows: TGCGCCAGCAGCCAAGCCTTTAGTACCCAGCCCCAGCATTTT. Protein product: CASSQAFSTQPQHF.

V gene TRBV29-1 combines with J gene TRBJ2-5, with 13 nucleotides matching TRBD2. V lost 6 bases and J lost 7; bases outside the gene matches: 8. CDR1 is SQVTM, CDR2 ANQGSEA, per germline. The CDR3 covers 14 residues. The CDR3 sequence: CSVQGTSGMGTQYF. As DNA, the CDR3 is TGCAGCGTCCAAGGGACTAGCGGGATGGGGACCCAGTACTTC.

In its sample, this clonotype was seen a few times. The V and J genes are TRBV12-3 or TRBV12-4 and TRBJ1-5; no reliable D call. The CDR3 runs 14 residues. V was pared by 3 bases and J by 1 base, with 7 bases between. The CDR3 region is CASSFAESNQPQHF. CDR3 nucleotide sequence: TGTGCCAGCAGTTTTGCCGAAAGCAATCAGCCCCAGCATTTT.

The chain has TRBV7-8 and TRBJ2-3; tentative D call: TRBD2 (5 bases). Germline lookup yields CDR1 SGHVS and CDR2 FQNEAQ. The V and J ends lost 5 bases and 2 bases respectively, with 8 bases between them. CDR3 length: 13 residues. This CDR3 is CASSRGNTDTQYF. The DNA for the CDR3 is TGTGCCAGCAGCCGAGGGAACACAGATACGCAGTATTTT.

CDR3 residues: CASSYPRLGAYTDTQYF. The CDR3 coding sequence is TGTGCCAGCAGTTACCCGAGACTCGGAGCCTACACAGATACGCAGTATTTT. The rearrangement uses TRBV6-2 or TRBV6-3 and TRBJ2-3; D is unclear. V dropped 2 bases and J dropped 2 bases, with 17 bases sitting between them. CDR1 is MNHEY and CDR2 is SVGEGT in the germline V gene. The CDR3 has 17 amino acids.

This clonotype came up a few times. The chain carries TRBV4-3 and TRBJ2-4; D possibly uses TRBD1 or TRBD2 (5 bases each). Between the trimmed V and J ends, which lost 0 bases and 6 bases, there was a span of 18 bases. Germline loops: CDR1 LGHNA, CDR2 YSLEER. CDR3 length equals 17 residues. The chain's CDR3 is CASSQEIGTAEINIQYF. The CDR3 DNA follows: TGCGCCAGCAGCCAAGAAATCGGGACGGCCGAGATAAACATTCAGTACTTC.

This clonotype was seen a handful of times. A much bigger clone sits one base away, suggesting this may be a read error. The genes are TRBV20-1 and TRBJ1-1; the D is unclear. Germline V gives CDR1 DFQATT, CDR2 SNEGSKA (reference sequence). V lost 0 bases and J 0 bases, leaving 2 bases between the germline ends. The CDR3 is 12 residues long. This CDR3 reads CSAREMNTEAFF. The CDR3 bases are TGCAGTGCTAGAGAGATGAACACTGAAGCTTTCTTT.

The genes are TRBV7-6 and TRBJ1-1; D gene ambiguous. The CDR3 covers 16 residues. Trimming took off 0 bases at V and 1 base at J, with 12 bases between the two ends. In germline, CDR1 is SGHVS, CDR2 FNYEAQ. CDR3 in DNA: TGTGCCAGCAGCTTAGCTGCTGAACTTCAGAACACTGAAGCTTTCTTT. This encodes CASSLAAELQNTEAFF.

The genes are TRBV6-5 and TRBJ2-5; 7 bases line up with TRBD1. The CDR3 runs 14 residues. From germline, CDR1 is MNHEY and CDR2 SVGAGI. The junction had 7 bases not matched to a gene; V was cut back by 4 bases and J by 5 bases. The CDR3 sequence: CASSFNRGRETQYF. The CDR3 DNA reads as TGTGCCAGCAGTTTCAACAGGGGACGGGAGACCCAGTACTTC.

This clonotype turned up a few times. This chain links TRBV20-1 with TRBJ1-3; D remains ambiguous. V lost 4 bases to trimming and J lost 0 bases, with 13 bases between them. Germline V gene sequence: CDR1 DFQATT, CDR2 SNEGSKA (reference sequence). The CDR3 is made up of 15 amino acids. CDR3 nucleotides: TGCAGTGCTACTGCGAGTCGTAGCTCTGGAAACACCATATATTTT. It codes for CSATASRSSGNTIYF.

This clonotype was detected only a few times. The chain joins TRBV20-1 to TRBJ1-5; TRBD1 is a possible D gene (6 bases). The CDR3 has 13 residues. V lost 5 bases to trimming and J lost 4 bases, with 12 bases between them. Germline CDR1 DFQATT, CDR2 SNEGSKA (reference sequence). CDR3 DNA sequence: TGCAGTGCTCTTCAGGGACAAAATCAGCCCCAGCATTTT. Protein: CSALQGQNQPQHF.

This chain uses TRBV30 with TRBJ1-3, with D possibly matching TRBD1 (5 bases). Trimming left V 2 bases short and J 1 base short, with 9 bases between. The CDR3 contains 14 residues. Germline CDR1 GTSNPN, CDR2 SVGIG (reference sequence). DNA of the CDR3: TGTGCCTGGAGTAAGGGGTTTTCTGGAAACACCATATATTTT. This encodes CAWSKGFSGNTIYF.

This clonotype has only one observation. The chain employs TRBV7-8 and TRBJ2-3; the D gene is possibly TRBD2 (5 bases). The germline V and J ends were trimmed by 5 bases and 5 bases, with 17 bases remaining between them. Germline V gives CDR1 SGHVS, CDR2 FQNEAQ. CDR3 size: 15 residues. This CDR3 reads CASSPGMSLIDTQYF. The CDR3 nucleotides are TGTGCCAGCAGCCCCGGGATGAGCCTGATAGATACGCAGTATTTT.

The gene calls are TRBV7-8 and TRBJ2-7; D is uncertain. The CDR3 has 16 residues. Looked up from germline, CDR1 is SGHVS and CDR2 is FQNEAQ. V was clipped by 3 bases and J by 0 bases, with 15 bases between them. The CDR3 bases are TGTGCCAGCAGCTTCTTCCTTCGCGGTAGCTCCTACGAGCAGTACTTC. This encodes CASSFFLRGSSYEQYF.